The source of this T cell receptor (beta chain) is a study of T-cell memory formation after mild COVID-19. This clonotype was observed a handful of times. The CDR3 is 14 residues long. V shed 5 bases and J 7 bases; nucleotides not matched to a gene: 7. CDR1 GTSNPN and CDR2 SVGIG come from the germline V gene (reference sequence). TCRdb reprocessed the 5' RACE reads with MiXCR, giving one entry per CDR3 protein. This repertoire shows 150,000 to 200,000 distinct CDR3 sequences, over 10% found once; its top ten account for approximately 3.6%. Sequenced: PBMCs or a T cell subset sorted from them (not recorded which). The clonotype was recovered from a young man who had mild COVID-19 (a few samples of this study predate the infection). Cell type and time point are not known. The chain couples TRBV30 to TRBJ2-1; the match to TRBD2 covers 11 bases. Here the CDR3 reads CAWLAGGPGNEQFF. CDR3 nucleotides: TGTGCCTGGTTAGCGGGGGGGCCAGGGAATGAGCAGTTCTTC.